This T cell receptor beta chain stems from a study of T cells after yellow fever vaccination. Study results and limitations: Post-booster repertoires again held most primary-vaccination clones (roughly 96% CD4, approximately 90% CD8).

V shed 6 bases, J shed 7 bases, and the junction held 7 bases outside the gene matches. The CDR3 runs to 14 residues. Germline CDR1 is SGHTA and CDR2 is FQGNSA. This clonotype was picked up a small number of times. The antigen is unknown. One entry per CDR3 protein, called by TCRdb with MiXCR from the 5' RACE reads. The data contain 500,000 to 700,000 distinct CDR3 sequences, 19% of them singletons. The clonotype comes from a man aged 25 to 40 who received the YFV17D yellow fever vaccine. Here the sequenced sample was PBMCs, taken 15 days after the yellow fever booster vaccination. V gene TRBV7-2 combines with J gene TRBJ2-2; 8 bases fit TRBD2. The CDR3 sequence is CASRDSGMSGELFF. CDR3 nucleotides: TGTGCCAGCAGGGATAGCGGGATGAGCGGGGAGCTGTTTTTT.